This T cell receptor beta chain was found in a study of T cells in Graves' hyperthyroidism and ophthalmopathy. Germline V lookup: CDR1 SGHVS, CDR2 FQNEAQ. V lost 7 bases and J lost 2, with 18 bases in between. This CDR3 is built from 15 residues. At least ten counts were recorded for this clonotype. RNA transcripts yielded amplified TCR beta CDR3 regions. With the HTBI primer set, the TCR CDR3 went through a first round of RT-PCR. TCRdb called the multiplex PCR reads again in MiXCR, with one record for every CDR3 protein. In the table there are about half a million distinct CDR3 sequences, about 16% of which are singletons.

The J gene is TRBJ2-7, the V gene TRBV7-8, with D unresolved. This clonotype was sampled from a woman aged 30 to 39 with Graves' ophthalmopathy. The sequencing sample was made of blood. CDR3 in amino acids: CASTPGRLETYEQYF. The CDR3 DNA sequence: TGTGCCAGCACCCCCGGTAGGCTCGAAACCTACGAGCAGTACTTC. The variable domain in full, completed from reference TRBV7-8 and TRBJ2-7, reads GAGVSQSPRYKVAKRGQDVALRCDPISGHVSLFWYQQALGQGPEFLTYFQNEAQLDKSGLPSDRFFAERPEGSVSTLKIQRTQQEDSAVYLCASTPGRLETYEQYFGPGTRLTVT.